One sample yielded the 26 T cell receptor beta chains listed below, sequenced in a study of cytomegalovirus exposure and HLA in healthy donors. The PCR contained 60 Vbeta and 13 Jbeta primers. Profiled with immunoSEQ multiplex PCR; TCRdb holds only in-frame clones, not every one. Of some 150,000 clones listed, about four fifths are singletons. Sequences were obtained from PBMCs. Receptor source: a man aged 30 to 45 in good health and CMV-seronegative.

This clone occurred once. In DNA, the CDR3 is TGTGCTAGTGCTCCCTCAGGGTATGGAAACACCATATATTTT. It codes for CASAPSGYGNTIYF. J is TRBJ1-3 and V is TRBV12-5; D possibly corresponds to TRBD1 (5 bases). Deletions cut 7 bases from V and 3 bases from J, with 13 bases between. The CDR3 has 14 amino acids. Looked up from germline, CDR1 is LGHNT and CDR2 is FRNRAP.

The chain recombines TRBV9 with TRBJ2-5; 10 bases are a match to TRBD2. CDR3 length: 16 residues. CDR1 and CDR2 (germline): SGDLS, YYNGEE. J gave up 4 bases and V 0 bases, and 6 bases lay outside the gene matches. The CDR3 DNA reads TGTGCCAGCAGCGTAGGAGCGGGGGGGGTCGGAGAGACCCAGTACTTC. This gives the protein CASSVGAGGVGETQYF.

The rearrangement uses TRBV6-5 and TRBJ1-1, with a possible D match to TRBD1 (6 bases). Per the germline V gene, CDR1 is MNHEY and CDR2 is SVGAGI. CDR3 length equals 14 residues. Trimming shortened V by 2 bases and J by 6 bases, and 13 bases separated the two germline ends. The CDR3: CASSYNGRGSEAFF. CDR3 nucleotide sequence: TGTGCCAGCAGTTACAACGGCAGGGGTTCTGAAGCTTTCTTT.

V usage is TRBV19 and J usage is TRBJ1-1; D uncertain. V was shortened by 1 base and J by 1 base, with 13 bases between the two germline ends. The CDR3 contains 16 residues. CDR1 is LNHDA, CDR2 SQIVND, per germline (reference sequence). CDR3 sequence (DNA): TGTGCCAGTAGTATAGCCGCCGAAGGGAGGAACACTGAAGCTTTCTTT. Amino acids: CASSIAAEGRNTEAFF.

This chain connects TRBV27 to TRBJ2-5; D is possibly TRBD1 (6 bases). This CDR3 contains 17 residues. V lost 0 bases, J lost 1 base, and 15 bases lay in between. Germline lookup yields CDR1 MNHEY and CDR2 SMNVEV (reference sequence). CDR3 residues: CASSLSMGHRGQETQYF. In DNA form, the CDR3 reads TGTGCCAGCAGTTTATCGATGGGACACCGGGGCCAAGAGACCCAGTACTTC.

The chain employs TRBV13 and TRBJ2-7; 12 bases map to TRBD1. This CDR3 has 15 residues. Germline CDR1 and CDR2: PRHDT and FYEKMQ (reference sequence). The junction had 1 base not matched to a gene; V was cut back by 3 bases and J by 1 base. Here the CDR3 reads CASSLGQGASYEQYF. The CDR3 DNA reads TGTGCCAGCAGCTTGGGACAGGGGGCTTCCTACGAGCAGTACTTC. The full variable domain, its missing parts supplied by reference TRBV13 and TRBJ2-7, is AAGVIQSPRHLIKEKRETATLKCYPIPRHDTVYWYQQGPGQDPQFLISFYEKMQSDKGSIPDRFSAQQFSDYHSELNMSSLELGDSALYFCASSLGQGASYEQYFGPGTRLTVT.

The CDR3 DNA sequence: TGCGCCAGCAGCTTCGGGACAGGGTCCGAAAAACTGTTTTTT. Translation: CASSFGTGSEKLFF. The rearrangement joins TRBV5-1 to TRBJ1-4; TRBD1 matches 9 bases. Losses at the gene ends were 2 bases for V and 8 bases for J; bases not matched to a gene: 4. This CDR3 has 14 residues. Germline assignment: CDR1 SGHRS and CDR2 YFSETQ.

The rearrangement joins TRBV25-1 to TRBJ2-7; 10 nucleotides line up with TRBD2. CDR3 length: 15 amino acids. The V and J ends lost 4 bases and 2 bases, in that order; junction bases with no gene match: 5. Germline V CDR1 and CDR2: MGHDK, SYGVNS. The CDR3 loop reads CASSVTSGIAYEQYF. The CDR3 DNA sequence: TGTGCCAGCAGTGTTACTAGCGGGATAGCCTACGAGCAGTACTTC.

This clone was recorded once. The V and J genes are TRBV7-6 and TRBJ2-1; 10 positions match TRBD2. The germline V gene encodes CDR1 SGHVS and CDR2 FNYEAQ. V shed 2 bases and J 14 bases; nucleotides not matched to a gene: 3. The CDR3 consists of 12 residues. DNA for the CDR3: TGTGCCAGCAGCTTACTAGCGGGAGATAAGTTCTTC. Its protein product is CASSLLAGDKFF.

The V gene is TRBV15, the J gene TRBJ2-6; 12 bases agree with TRBD1. The junction had 3 bases not matched to a gene; V was cut back by 3 bases and J by 0 bases. CDR1 LNHNV and CDR2 YYDKDF come from the germline V gene (reference sequence). This CDR3 has 18 amino acids. CDR3 sequence (DNA): TGTGCCACCAGCAGGGGACAGGGGGCGGGCTCTGGGGCCAACGTCCTGACTTTC. Encoded protein: CATSRGQGAGSGANVLTF.

The chain joins TRBV5-6 to TRBJ1-1; a weak D match, TRBD1 (5 bases). Trimming shortened V by 4 bases and J by 7 bases, and 11 bases separated the two germline ends. CDR1 is SGHDT, CDR2 YYEEEE, per germline. CDR3 length equals 12 residues. CDR3 protein: CASSRGGDEAFF. The CDR3 DNA is TGTGCCAGCAGCCGGGGAGGGGATGAAGCTTTCTTT.

This clone was recorded only once. The chain uses TRBV21-1 and TRBJ2-3; the table's D call, TRBD2, has no DNA check behind it. TRBV21-1 is noted as a pseudogene. This CDR3 contains 21 residues. The CDR3 sequence: CATALPSVGLAGAGSTDTQYF. CDR3 nucleotides: TGTGCCACAGCTCTACCCTCTGTCGGACTAGCGGGAGCCGGTAGCACAGATACGCAGTATTTT.

This sequence joins TRBV7-9 and TRBJ2-7, with 8 bases that match TRBD1. The V segment lost 8 bases and the J segment 3 bases; nucleotides outside the gene matches: 9. From germline, CDR1 is SEHNR and CDR2 FQNEAQ (reference sequence). CDR3 length: 14 amino acids. CDR3 sequence reads: CASRTGTGLYEQYF. For the CDR3, the DNA is TGTGCCAGCCGAACCGGGACAGGACTCTACGAGCAGTACTTC.

The genes are TRBV27 and TRBJ1-2; perhaps TRBD1 as D (6 bases). Germline V gives CDR1 MNHEY, CDR2 SMNVEV (reference sequence). This CDR3 region has 15 residues. Trimming took off 5 bases at V and 2 bases at J, with 15 bases between the two ends. In DNA form, the CDR3 reads TGTGCCAGCAGTACAAGTGGGACAACGAACTATGGCTACACCTTC. This codes for CASSTSGTTNYGYTF.

V and J are TRBV28 and TRBJ1-3; D not resolved. V lost 7 bases and J 1 base, leaving 11 bases between the germline ends. Looked up from germline, CDR1 is MDHEN and CDR2 is SYDVKM. CDR3 length: 14 residues. The DNA for the CDR3 is TGTGCCAGCACCCTAGGAGGGTCTGGAAACACCATATATTTT. Amino acid sequence: CASTLGGSGNTIYF. The full variable domain, completed using reference TRBV28 and TRBJ1-3, is DVKVTQSSRYLVKRTGEKVFLECVQDMDHENMFWYRQDPGLGLRLIYFSYDVKMKEKGDIPEGYSVSREKKERFSLILESASTNQTSMYLCASTLGGSGNTIYFGEGSWLTVV.

This chain uses TRBV28 with TRBJ2-2; D not certain. The CDR3 spans 12 residues. CDR1 is MDHEN and CDR2 is SYDVKM in the germline V gene. V was pared by 4 bases and J by 4 bases, with 4 bases between. The CDR3, as DNA: TGTGCCAGCAGTTGGCCCACCGGGGAGCTGTTTTTT. The encoded protein is CASSWPTGELFF.

Notes on this clone: The junction shows a germline mismatch at one end, possibly a read error. The chain employs TRBV7-9 and TRBJ1-2, with TRBD1 matching 7 bases. Looked up from germline, CDR1 is SEHNR and CDR2 is FQNEAQ (reference sequence). The CDR3 spans 15 residues. CDR3 nucleotides: TGTTCCAGCAGCTTAGGGGGACAGTTAGCAAATGGCTACACCTTC. Translating it yields CSSSLGGQLANGYTF.

J is TRBJ1-3 and V is TRBV6-1; the D gene is possibly TRBD1 (5 bases). Germline assignment: CDR1 MNHNS and CDR2 SASEGT. V was clipped by 5 bases and J by 10 bases, with 12 bases between them. This CDR3 spans 12 amino acids. The CDR3 protein is CASSRGEWTIYF. The DNA for the CDR3 is TGTGCCAGCAGTCGGGGGGAATGGACCATATATTTT.

V is TRBV7-3 and J is TRBJ2-1; 10 bases map to TRBD2. V shed 5 bases, J shed 4 bases, and the junction held 8 bases outside the gene matches. The CDR3 consists of 16 residues. Germline V gene sequence: CDR1 SGHTA, CDR2 FQGTGA. CDR3 protein: CASSPRSGGLYNEQFF. Written as DNA, the CDR3 is TGTGCCAGCAGCCCCCGTAGCGGGGGGCTTTACAATGAGCAGTTCTTC.

The CDR3 sequence is CASSLAGSLNTEAFF. The DNA for the CDR3 is TGCGCCAGCAGCTTGGCCGGGAGCTTGAACACTGAAGCTTTCTTT. The chain couples TRBV5-1 to TRBJ1-1; D not resolved. The V end was cut by 0 bases, the J end by 0 bases, with 9 bases between. The germline V gene has CDR1 SGHRS and CDR2 YFSETQ. The CDR3 sequence is 15 residues long.

The rearrangement links TRBV11-2 to TRBJ2-1; D not resolved. The germline CDR1 and CDR2 sequences are SGHAT and FQNNGV. There are 11 residues in the CDR3. Between the trimmed V and J ends, which lost 4 bases and 5 bases, there was a span of 3 bases. CDR3: CASSSHNEQFF. The CDR3 DNA reads as TGTGCCAGCAGCTCTCACAATGAGCAGTTCTTC. The full variable domain, completed using reference TRBV11-2 and TRBJ2-1, is EAGVAQSPRYKIIEKRQSVAFWCNPISGHATLYWYQQILGQGPKLLIQFQNNGVVDDSQLPKDRFSAERLKGVDSTLKIQPAKLEDSAVYLCASSSHNEQFFGPGTRLTVL.

The chain combines TRBV10-3 with TRBJ1-1; D gene uncertain. This CDR3 contains 12 residues. Germline values: CDR1 ENHRY, CDR2 SYGVKD. V was pared by 5 bases and J by 11 bases, with 15 bases between. CDR3 loop: CAISPAGSNAFF. The CDR3 bases are TGTGCCATCAGTCCCGCGGGTAGTAACGCTTTCTTT.

The V and J genes are TRBV7-2 and TRBJ2-1, with 9 bases fitting TRBD2. The CDR3 is made up of 16 amino acids. With 5 bases clipped from V and 4 bases from J, the junction kept 9 bases outside the gene matches. Germline CDR1 SGHTA, CDR2 FQGNSA. The CDR3 region has the DNA TGTGCCAGCAGCCTCCGACTAGCGGATCCATACAATGAGCAGTTCTTC. It yields the protein CASSLRLADPYNEQFF.

The rearrangement joins TRBV6-5 to TRBJ1-2; D is perhaps TRBD1 (6 bases). Germline lookup yields CDR1 MNHEY and CDR2 SVGAGI. V dropped 9 bases and J dropped 4 bases, with 9 bases sitting between them. The CDR3 is 11 residues long. The CDR3 region is CASQGLYGYTF. The CDR3 DNA is TGTGCCAGTCAGGGGCTCTATGGCTACACCTTC.

J is TRBJ1-2 and V is TRBV19; D possibly corresponds to TRBD1 (5 bases). This CDR3 is 14 amino acids long. V was pared by 8 bases and J by 6 bases, with 19 bases between. Germline V gene data show CDR1 as LNHDA and CDR2 as SQIVND (reference sequence). The DNA for the CDR3 is TGTGCCAGTCAAAAGGGGCAGGGAAGGGATGGCTACACCTTC. This encodes CASQKGQGRDGYTF.

The V call is TRBV5-4, the J call TRBJ2-1, with 8 bases matching TRBD2. J was trimmed by 9 bases and V by 7 bases; bases with no gene match: 9. The CDR3 runs to 13 residues. The germline gives CDR1 SGHNT, CDR2 YYREEE (reference sequence). The CDR3 reads CASGREGRGEQFF. CDR3 sequence (DNA): TGTGCCAGCGGCCGGGAGGGGCGAGGTGAGCAGTTCTTC.